The clone carrying this T cell receptor (beta chain) was observed a handful of times. What it binds is unknown. The data derive from a study of CD8 T cells in ankylosing spondylitis. As the method for making TCR beta libraries, quantitative 5'-RACE with molecular barcodes was used. Via MiXCR, TCRdb re-called the 5' RACE reads, giving one row per CDR3 protein. The sample carries 750,000 to 850,000 distinct CDR3 sequences, around 11% recorded once. General study findings and limits: Significant enrichment of disease-linked clones was reportedly seen in matched ankylosing spondylitis synovial fluid. Disease-associated clonotypes exhibited CD8+ identity and were relatively infrequent in peripheral blood. Earlier work had already found some motif variants in reactive arthritis synovial fluid and blood. A motif of fewer than ten highly homologous TCR beta variants was seen as apparently characteristic of ankylosing spondylitis blood.

The CDR3 is 13 residues long. V lost 3 bases and J lost 9, with 12 bases in between. The chain links TRBV12-3 or TRBV12-4 to TRBJ2-1; the D gene could be TRBD1 or TRBD2 (6 bases each). The sample consisted of blood, either unsorted or a sorted T cell fraction (not recorded which). This receptor was taken from a male donor with ankylosing spondylitis. The CDR3 loop is CASSLWGAGEQFF. The DNA of the CDR3 is TGTGCCAGCAGTTTGTGGGGGGCGGGTGAGCAGTTCTTC.